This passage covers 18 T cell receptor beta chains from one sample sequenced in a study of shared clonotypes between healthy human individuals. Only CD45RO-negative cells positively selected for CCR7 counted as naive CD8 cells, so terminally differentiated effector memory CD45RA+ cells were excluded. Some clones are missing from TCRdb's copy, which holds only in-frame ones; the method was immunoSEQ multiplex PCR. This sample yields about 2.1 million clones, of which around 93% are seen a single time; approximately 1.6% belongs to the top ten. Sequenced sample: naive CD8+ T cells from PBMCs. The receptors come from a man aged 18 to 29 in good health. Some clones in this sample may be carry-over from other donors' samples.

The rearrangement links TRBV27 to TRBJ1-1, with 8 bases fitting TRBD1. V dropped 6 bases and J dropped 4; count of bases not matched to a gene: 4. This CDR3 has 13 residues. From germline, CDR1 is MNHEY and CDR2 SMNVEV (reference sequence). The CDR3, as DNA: TGTGCCAGCAGATGGACAGGGCTCACTGAAGCTTTCTTT. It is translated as CASRWTGLTEAFF.

Written as DNA, the CDR3 is TGTGCCAGCAGCTCAACCCGGGATAGCAGGGCGTTATTTGAGCAGTTCTTC. Encoded protein: CASSSTRDSRALFEQFF. The chain uses TRBV9 and TRBJ2-1; the D gene could be TRBD1 or TRBD2 (5 bases each). The CDR3 consists of 17 residues. Germline V lookup: CDR1 SGDLS, CDR2 YYNGEE. V was trimmed by 4 bases and J by 9 bases, leaving 26 bases between them.

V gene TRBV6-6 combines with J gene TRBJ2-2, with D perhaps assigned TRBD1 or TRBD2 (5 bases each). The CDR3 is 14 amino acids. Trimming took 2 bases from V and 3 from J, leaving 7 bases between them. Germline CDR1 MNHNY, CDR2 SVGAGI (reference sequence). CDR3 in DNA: TGTGCCAGCAGTTACAGGGACGACACCGGGGAGCTGTTTTTT. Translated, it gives CASSYRDDTGELFF.

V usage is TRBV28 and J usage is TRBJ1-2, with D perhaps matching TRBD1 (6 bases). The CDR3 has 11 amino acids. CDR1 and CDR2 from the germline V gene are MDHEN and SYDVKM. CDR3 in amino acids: CASGGDYGYTF. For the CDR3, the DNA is TGTGCAAGCGGGGGCGACTATGGCTACACCTTC.

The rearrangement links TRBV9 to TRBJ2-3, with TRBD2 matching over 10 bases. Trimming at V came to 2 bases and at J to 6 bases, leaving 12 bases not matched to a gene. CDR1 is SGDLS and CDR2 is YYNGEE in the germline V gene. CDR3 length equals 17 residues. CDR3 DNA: TGTGCCAGCAGCGTTAAGCGAACCGGGACTAGCGATGATACGCAGTATTTT. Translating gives CASSVKRTGTSDDTQYF.

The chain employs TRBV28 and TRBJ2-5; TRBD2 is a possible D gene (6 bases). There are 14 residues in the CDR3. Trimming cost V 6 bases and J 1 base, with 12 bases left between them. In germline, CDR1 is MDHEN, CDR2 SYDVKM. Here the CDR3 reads CASRGEVPQETQYF. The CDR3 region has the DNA TGTGCCAGCAGGGGGGAGGTCCCCCAAGAGACCCAGTACTTC.

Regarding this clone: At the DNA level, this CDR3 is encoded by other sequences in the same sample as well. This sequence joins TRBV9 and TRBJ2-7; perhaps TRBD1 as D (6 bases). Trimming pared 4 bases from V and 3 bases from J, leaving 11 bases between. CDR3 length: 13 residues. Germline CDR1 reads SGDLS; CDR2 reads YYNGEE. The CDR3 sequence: CASSPGQFYEQYF. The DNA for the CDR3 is TGTGCCAGCAGCCCCGGACAGTTCTACGAGCAGTACTTC.

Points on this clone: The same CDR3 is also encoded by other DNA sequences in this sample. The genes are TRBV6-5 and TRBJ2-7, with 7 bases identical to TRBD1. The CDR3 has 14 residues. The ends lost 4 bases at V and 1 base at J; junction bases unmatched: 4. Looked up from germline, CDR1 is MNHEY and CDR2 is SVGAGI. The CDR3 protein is CASSSRTGSYEQYF. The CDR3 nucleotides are TGTGCCAGCAGTTCTCGGACAGGATCCTACGAGCAGTACTTC.

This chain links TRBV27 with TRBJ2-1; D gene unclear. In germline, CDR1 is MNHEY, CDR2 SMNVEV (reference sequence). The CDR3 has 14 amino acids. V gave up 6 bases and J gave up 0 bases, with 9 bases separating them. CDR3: CASSGAPSYNEQFF. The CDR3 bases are TGTGCCAGCAGCGGCGCCCCCTCCTACAATGAGCAGTTCTTC.

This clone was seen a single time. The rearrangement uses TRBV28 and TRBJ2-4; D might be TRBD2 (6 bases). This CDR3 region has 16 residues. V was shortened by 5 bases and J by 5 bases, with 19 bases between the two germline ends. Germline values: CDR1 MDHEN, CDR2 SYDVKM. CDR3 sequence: CASSGLTGEDQNIQYF. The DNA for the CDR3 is TGTGCCAGCAGTGGCCTAACGGGAGAGGATCAAAACATTCAGTACTTC. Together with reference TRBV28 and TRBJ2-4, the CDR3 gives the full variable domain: DVKVTQSSRYLVKRTGEKVFLECVQDMDHENMFWYRQDPGLGLRLIYFSYDVKMKEKGDIPEGYSVSREKKERFSLILESASTNQTSMYLCASSGLTGEDQNIQYFGAGTRLSVL.

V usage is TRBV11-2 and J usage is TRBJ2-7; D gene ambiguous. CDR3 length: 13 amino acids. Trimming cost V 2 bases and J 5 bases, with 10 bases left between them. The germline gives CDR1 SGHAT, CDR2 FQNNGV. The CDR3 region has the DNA TGTGCCAGCAGCTTATACATATCCCACGAGCAGTACTTC. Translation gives CASSLYISHEQYF.

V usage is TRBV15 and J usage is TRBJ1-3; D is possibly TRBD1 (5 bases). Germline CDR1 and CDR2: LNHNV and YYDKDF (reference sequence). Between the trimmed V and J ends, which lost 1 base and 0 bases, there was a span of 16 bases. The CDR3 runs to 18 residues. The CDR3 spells CATSRGRGDLTSGNTIYF. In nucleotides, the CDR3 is TGTGCCACCAGCAGAGGGAGGGGAGACCTCACCTCTGGAAACACCATATATTTT.

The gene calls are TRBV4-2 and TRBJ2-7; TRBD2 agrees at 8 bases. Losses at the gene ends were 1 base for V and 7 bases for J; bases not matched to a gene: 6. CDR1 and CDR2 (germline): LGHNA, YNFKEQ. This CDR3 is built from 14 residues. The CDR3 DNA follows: TGTGCCAGCAGCCAAGTCGGACTAGCCGGTGAGCAGTACTTC. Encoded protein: CASSQVGLAGEQYF.

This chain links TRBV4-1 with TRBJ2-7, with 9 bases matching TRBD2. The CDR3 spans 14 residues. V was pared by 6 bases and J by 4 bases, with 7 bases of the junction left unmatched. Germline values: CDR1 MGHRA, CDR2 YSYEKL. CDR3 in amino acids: CASSFQREAYEQYF. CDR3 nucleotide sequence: TGCGCCAGCAGTTTCCAGCGGGAGGCGTACGAGCAGTACTTC.

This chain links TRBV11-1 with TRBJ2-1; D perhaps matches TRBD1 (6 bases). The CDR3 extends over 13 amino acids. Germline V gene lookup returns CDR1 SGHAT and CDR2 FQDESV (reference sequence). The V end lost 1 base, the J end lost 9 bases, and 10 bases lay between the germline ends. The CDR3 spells CASSLDRASEQFF. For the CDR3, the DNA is TGTGCCAGCAGCTTAGACAGGGCTTCTGAGCAGTTCTTC.

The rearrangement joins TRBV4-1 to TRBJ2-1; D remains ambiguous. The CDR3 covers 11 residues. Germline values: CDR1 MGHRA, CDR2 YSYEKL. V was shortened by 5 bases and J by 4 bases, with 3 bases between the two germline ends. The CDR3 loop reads CASSGYNEQFF. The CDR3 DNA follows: TGCGCCAGCAGCGGTTACAATGAGCAGTTCTTC.

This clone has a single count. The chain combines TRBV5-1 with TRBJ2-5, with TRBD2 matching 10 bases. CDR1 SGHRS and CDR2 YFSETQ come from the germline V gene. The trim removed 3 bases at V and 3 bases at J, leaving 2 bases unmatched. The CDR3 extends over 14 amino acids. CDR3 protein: CASSSGLAEETQYF. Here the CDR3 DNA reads TGCGCCAGCAGCTCAGGACTAGCGGAAGAGACCCAGTACTTC.

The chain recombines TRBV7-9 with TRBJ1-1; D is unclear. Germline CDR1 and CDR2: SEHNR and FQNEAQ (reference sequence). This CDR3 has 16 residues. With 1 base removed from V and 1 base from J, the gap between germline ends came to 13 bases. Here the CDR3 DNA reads TGTGCCAGCAGCTTAGGGCTCCGCGGGCGGAACACTGAAGCTTTCTTT. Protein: CASSLGLRGRNTEAFF.